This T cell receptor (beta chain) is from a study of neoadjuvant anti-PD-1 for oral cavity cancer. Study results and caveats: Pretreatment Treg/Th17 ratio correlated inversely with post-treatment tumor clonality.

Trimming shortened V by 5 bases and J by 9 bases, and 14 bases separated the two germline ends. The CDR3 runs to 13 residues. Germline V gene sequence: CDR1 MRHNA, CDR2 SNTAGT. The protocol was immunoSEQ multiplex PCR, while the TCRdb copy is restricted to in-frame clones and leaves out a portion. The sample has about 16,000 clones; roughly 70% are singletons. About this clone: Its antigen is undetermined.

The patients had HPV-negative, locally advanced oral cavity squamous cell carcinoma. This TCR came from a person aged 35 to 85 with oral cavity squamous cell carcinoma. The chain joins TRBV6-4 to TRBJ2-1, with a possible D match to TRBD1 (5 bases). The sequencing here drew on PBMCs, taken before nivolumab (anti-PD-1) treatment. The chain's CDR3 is CASSLEGEGEQFF. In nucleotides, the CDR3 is TGTGCCAGCAGTTTGGAAGGGGAAGGTGAGCAGTTCTTC.